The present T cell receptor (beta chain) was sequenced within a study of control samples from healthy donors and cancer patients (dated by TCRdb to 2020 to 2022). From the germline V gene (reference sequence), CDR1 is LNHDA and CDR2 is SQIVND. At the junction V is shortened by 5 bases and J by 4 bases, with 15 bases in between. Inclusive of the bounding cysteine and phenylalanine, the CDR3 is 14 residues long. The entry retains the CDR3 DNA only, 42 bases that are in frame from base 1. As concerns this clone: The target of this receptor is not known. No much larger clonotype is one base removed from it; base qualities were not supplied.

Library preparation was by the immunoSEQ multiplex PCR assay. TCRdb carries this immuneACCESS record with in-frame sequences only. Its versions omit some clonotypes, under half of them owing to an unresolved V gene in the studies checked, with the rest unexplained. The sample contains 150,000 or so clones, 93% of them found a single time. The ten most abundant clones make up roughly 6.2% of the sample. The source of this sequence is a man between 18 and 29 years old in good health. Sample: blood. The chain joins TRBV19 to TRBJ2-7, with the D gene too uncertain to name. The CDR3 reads CASSPGGPGYEQYF. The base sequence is TGTGCCAGTAGTCCCGGCGGCCCGGGTTACGAGCAGTACTTC.